This TCR beta chain emerged from a study of T cells in Graves' hyperthyroidism and ophthalmopathy. There were TCR beta CDR3 regions amplified from RNA transcripts. The primer set for the first-round RT-PCR of the TCR CDR3 was HTBI. TCRdb recomputed calls from the multiplex PCR reads with MiXCR, one row per CDR3 protein. The table shows around 600,000 distinct CDR3 sequences, with 11% to 15% occurring only once. The CDR3 is 15 residues long. Germline loops: CDR1 SGHAT, CDR2 FQDESV (reference sequence). Trimming at V came to 2 bases and at J to 2 bases, leaving 3 bases not matched to a gene. Exclusions: uncontrolled infection, other autoimmune disease, pregnancy, lactation. Ten or more counts support this clonotype.

Sequenced input: blood. This sequence originates from a woman aged 18-29 years with Graves' ophthalmopathy. J is TRBJ2-1 and V is TRBV11-1; 7 bases align to TRBD2. The CDR3 bases are TGTGCCAGCAGCTTATGGGGGGGGGCCTACAATGAGCAGTTCTTC. As protein: CASSLWGGAYNEQFF. Drawing the rest from reference TRBV11-1 and TRBJ2-1, the complete variable domain is EAEVAQSPRYKITEKSQAVAFWCDPISGHATLYWYRQILGQGPELLVQFQDESVVDDSQLPKDRFSAERLKGVDSTLKIQPAELGDSAMYLCASSLWGGAYNEQFFGPGTRLTVL.